This entry lists 29 T cell receptor beta chains sequenced from one sample in a study of cytotoxic CD8 clonotypes in ibrutinib-treated CLL. Generated by immunoSEQ multiplex PCR, the TCRdb table keeps only in-frame clones and is missing some. The sample shows approximately 120,000 clones, around 84% of them seen only once. Material: PBMCs, obtained after 24 months of ibrutinib treatment. All receptors come from a human donor with chronic lymphocytic leukemia.

The chain joins TRBV13 to TRBJ2-1, with 7 bases identical to TRBD2. The germline V gene encodes CDR1 PRHDT and CDR2 FYEKMQ (reference sequence). The V segment lost 5 bases and the J segment 1 base; nucleotides outside the gene matches: 11. This CDR3 spans 17 amino acids. The CDR3 loop reads CASSPLSLGGSYNEQFF. In DNA, the CDR3 is TGTGCCAGCAGCCCCCTCTCATTGGGAGGGTCCTACAATGAGCAGTTCTTC.

The chain carries TRBV6-6 and TRBJ2-5; D tentatively reads TRBD1 or TRBD2 (5 bases each). The germline CDR1 and CDR2 sequences are MNHNY and SVGAGI (reference sequence). This CDR3 is built from 15 residues. V shed 5 bases and J shed 4 bases, with 17 bases lying between them. The CDR3 loop reads CASSLNPGPRETQYF. CDR3 coding DNA: TGTGCCAGCAGTCTTAATCCGGGACCTAGAGAGACCCAGTACTTC.

J is TRBJ2-1 and V is TRBV11-3; TRBD2 is a possible D gene (6 bases). The CDR3 runs 15 residues. V lost 1 base, J lost 4 bases, and 11 bases lay in between. Germline assignment: CDR1 SGHNT and CDR2 YENEEA. CDR3 residues: CASSLGVADYNEQFF. CDR3 nucleotides: TGTGCCAGCAGCTTAGGGGTAGCGGATTACAATGAGCAGTTCTTC. Full variable domain (outside the CDR3, taken from reference TRBV11-3 and TRBJ2-1): EAGVVQSPRYKIIEKKQPVAFWCNPISGHNTLYWYLQNLGQGPELLIRYENEEAVDDSQLPKDRFSAERLKGVDSTLKIQPAELGDSAVYLCASSLGVADYNEQFFGPGTRLTVL.

The chain recombines TRBV20-1 with TRBJ2-7; the D is unclear. From germline, CDR1 is DFQATT and CDR2 SNEGSKA (reference sequence). This CDR3 contains 10 residues. V gave up 6 bases and J gave up 3 bases, with 6 bases separating them. The CDR3 DNA sequence: TGCAGTGCAGGGAACTACGAGCAGTACTTC. Protein: CSAGNYEQYF.

The chain employs TRBV5-1 and TRBJ2-2; tentatively, D is TRBD2 (7 bases). CDR1 is SGHRS, CDR2 YFSETQ, per germline. The V end was cut by 6 bases, the J end by 6 bases, with 18 bases between. The CDR3 length is 15 residues. The CDR3 sequence: CASMGGPGRPGELFF. The CDR3 DNA reads as TGCGCCAGCATGGGGGGGCCGGGGCGTCCCGGGGAGCTGTTTTTT.

The V and J genes are TRBV5-6 and TRBJ2-5, with D possibly TRBD2 on 6 matching bases. The germline V and J ends were trimmed by 5 bases and 2 bases, with 13 bases remaining between them. This CDR3 is built from 14 residues. Per germline, CDR1 SGHDT and CDR2 YYEEEE. In DNA, the CDR3 is TGTGCCAGCAGTCCGGGACTCCCACAAGAGACCCAGTACTTC. Its translation is CASSPGLPQETQYF.

The chain has TRBV5-6 and TRBJ1-3; D call uncertain. The CDR3 is made up of 17 amino acids. CDR1 SGHDT and CDR2 YYEEEE come from the germline V gene. Trimming pared 4 bases from V and 0 bases from J, leaving 17 bases between. The CDR3 DNA reads TGTGCCAGCAGCCTCCTAGATGACCCTACCTCTGGAAACACCATATATTTT. Translating it yields CASSLLDDPTSGNTIYF.

This CDR3 is CASSQVSTGGLTEAFF. Here the CDR3 DNA reads TGCGCCAGCAGCCAAGTCTCGACAGGTGGACTCACTGAAGCTTTCTTT. The chain recombines TRBV4-1 with TRBJ1-1, with D perhaps TRBD1 (6 bases). This CDR3 is 16 amino acids long. V was clipped by 1 base and J by 4 bases, with 16 bases between them. Germline loops: CDR1 MGHRA, CDR2 YSYEKL.

This rearrangement joins TRBV18 to TRBJ2-7; a weak D match, TRBD1 (5 bases). Germline-derived CDR1 and CDR2 are KGHSH and LQKENI. The V gene lost 3 bases and the J gene lost 4 bases, with 7 bases spanning the gap. The CDR3 has 12 amino acids. CDR3 sequence reads: CASSPPGYEQYF. In DNA, the CDR3 is TGTGCCAGCTCACCGCCAGGGTACGAGCAGTACTTC.

This clone occurred once. V usage is TRBV2 and J usage is TRBJ1-1; D gene uncertain. CDR3 length: 12 residues. The germline V and J ends were trimmed by 4 bases and 5 bases, with 8 bases remaining between them. Looked up from germline, CDR1 is SNHLY and CDR2 is FYNNEI. The CDR3 protein is CASSVRGTEAFF. For the CDR3, the DNA is TGTGCCAGCAGTGTACGCGGGACTGAAGCTTTCTTT.

The chain employs TRBV5-4 and TRBJ1-1; D is perhaps TRBD1 (6 bases). V lost 4 bases to trimming and J lost 6 bases, with 16 bases between them. The CDR3 is 14 residues long. Germline CDR1 reads SGHNT; CDR2 reads YYREEE (reference sequence). The CDR3 region has the DNA TGTGCCAGCAGCGGACTAACAGGGAGCGCTGAAGCTTTCTTT. Translation gives CASSGLTGSAEAFF.

This chain links TRBV19 with TRBJ2-1; 7 nucleotides agree with TRBD2. The CDR3 runs to 17 residues. Trimming cost V 6 bases and J 4 bases; bases outside gene matches: 15. Germline V CDR1 and CDR2: LNHDA, SQIVND (reference sequence). CDR3 sequence: CASRSVGGTHSYNEQFF. The CDR3 DNA is TGTGCCAGTAGGTCGGTCGGGGGGACCCACTCTTACAATGAGCAGTTCTTC.

The chain joins TRBV5-4 to TRBJ2-3; TRBD1 matches at 8 bases. The germline V gene has CDR1 SGHNT and CDR2 YYREEE (reference sequence). The ends lost 2 bases at V and 6 bases at J; junction bases unmatched: 2. This CDR3 contains 13 residues. The CDR3 DNA reads TGTGCCAGCAGCTTCTGGACAGGGGATACGCAGTATTTT. Translating it yields CASSFWTGDTQYF.

The chain is built from TRBV6-1 and TRBJ1-1; D uncertain. CDR3 length: 11 residues. Germline values: CDR1 MNHNS, CDR2 SASEGT. The germline V and J ends were trimmed by 4 bases and 0 bases, with 0 bases remaining between them. The CDR3: CASSVNTEAFF. The CDR3 DNA reads TGTGCCAGCAGTGTGAACACTGAAGCTTTCTTT.

The rearrangement uses TRBV25-1 and TRBJ1-1; D gene unclear. The CDR3 runs to 15 residues. V dropped 7 bases and J dropped 0 bases, with 15 bases sitting between them. The germline gives CDR1 MGHDK, CDR2 SYGVNS. The CDR3 DNA reads TGTGCCAGCAAAGGTTGGGGTGGGGTGAACACTGAAGCTTTCTTT. Its translation: CASKGWGGVNTEAFF.

The chain has TRBV7-6 and TRBJ1-1; possible D gene TRBD1, 5 bases. This CDR3 is 14 amino acids long. Germline V gives CDR1 SGHVS, CDR2 FNYEAQ. Between the trimmed V and J ends, which lost 3 bases and 4 bases, there was a span of 12 bases. DNA for the CDR3: TGTGCCAGCAGCTTTCGGGGGGAGAGCACTGAAGCTTTCTTT. Protein: CASSFRGESTEAFF.

The V call is TRBV15, the J call TRBJ2-7, with D maybe TRBD2 (5 bases). Germline CDR1 LNHNV, CDR2 YYDKDF (reference sequence). V dropped 0 bases and J dropped 0 bases, with 12 bases sitting between them. The CDR3 is 16 amino acids. The CDR3 reads CATSREYGKLSYEQYF. The CDR3 bases are TGTGCCACCAGCAGAGAGTACGGGAAACTCTCCTACGAGCAGTACTTC. The complete variable domain, with remaining parts taken from reference TRBV15 and TRBJ2-7, reads DAMVIQNPRYQVTQFGKPVTLSCSQTLNHNVMYWYQQKSSQAPKLLFHYYDKDFNNEADTPDNFQSRRPNTSFCFLDIRSPGLGDTAMYLCATSREYGKLSYEQYFGPGTRLTVT.

The J gene is TRBJ2-1, the V gene TRBV9; D may be TRBD1 (6 bases). This CDR3 is built from 15 residues. Trimming shortened V by 5 bases and J by 0 bases, and 12 bases separated the two germline ends. Germline V gene data show CDR1 as SGDLS and CDR2 as YYNGEE. In nucleotides, the CDR3 is TGTGCCAGCAGAGACACAGGGAGCTCCTACAATGAGCAGTTCTTC. This gives the protein CASRDTGSSYNEQFF.

The chain uses TRBV9 and TRBJ2-5; TRBD2 agrees at 7 bases. J lost 9 bases, V lost 3 bases, and 11 bases had no gene match. This CDR3 region has 14 residues. Germline V gives CDR1 SGDLS, CDR2 YYNGEE. CDR3 nucleotides: TGTGCCAGCAGCGAAACAGGCGGGGGTCAGGCCCAGTACTTC. Translated: CASSETGGGQAQYF.

The gene calls are TRBV19 and TRBJ2-2, with no clear D. This CDR3 is built from 14 residues. The germline V gene has CDR1 LNHDA and CDR2 SQIVND (reference sequence). V shed 2 bases and J shed 0 bases, with 4 bases lying between them. This CDR3 reads CASSISPNTGELFF. The CDR3 DNA sequence: TGTGCCAGTAGTATATCACCGAACACCGGGGAGCTGTTTTTT.

This clone was observed a single time. The chain joins TRBV7-2 to TRBJ1-4; D gene uncertain. CDR1 SGHTA and CDR2 FQGNSA come from the germline V gene. Trimming cost V 4 bases and J 1 base, with 10 bases left between them. The CDR3 contains 15 residues. CDR3 amino acids: CASSSMYGTNEKLFF. The CDR3 region has the DNA TGTGCCAGCAGCTCGATGTATGGAACTAATGAAAAACTGTTTTTT.

This chain uses TRBV18 with TRBJ1-1; weak D call: TRBD1 (6 bases). In germline, CDR1 is KGHSH, CDR2 LQKENI. Trimming took 5 bases from V and 1 from J, leaving 14 bases between them. The CDR3 loop spans 15 amino acids. For the CDR3, the DNA is TGTGCCAGCTCAATAGGGGGTACAGGGAACACTGAAGCTTTCTTT. It yields the protein CASSIGGTGNTEAFF. The full variable domain, in which reference TRBV18 and TRBJ1-1 provide the parts outside the CDR3, is NAGVMQNPRHLVRRRGQEARLRCSPMKGHSHVYWYRQLPEEGLKFMVYLQKENIIDESGMPKERFSAEFPKEGPSILRIQQVVRGDSAAYFCASSIGGTGNTEAFFGQGTRLTVV.

The J gene is TRBJ2-7, the V gene TRBV19, with 7 positions matching TRBD1. The length of the CDR3 is 16 residues. The V and J ends lost 7 bases and 2 bases, in that order; junction bases with no gene match: 14. Germline V gene lookup returns CDR1 LNHDA and CDR2 SQIVND (reference sequence). In nucleotides, the CDR3 is TGTGCCAGTACCCCCCAGACGGGACAGAAGCCCTACGAGCAGTACTTC. Translated, it gives CASTPQTGQKPYEQYF.

The rearrangement uses TRBV11-2 and TRBJ1-1, with D unclear. Germline assignment: CDR1 SGHAT and CDR2 FQNNGV. This CDR3 spans 13 amino acids. The V end lost 5 bases, the J end lost 1 base, and 8 bases lay between the germline ends. The DNA for the CDR3 is TGTGCCAGCAGCGATAGACGGAACACTGAAGCTTTCTTT. Translation: CASSDRRNTEAFF.

By share, this clone counts as medium-sized. The chain combines TRBV5-4 with TRBJ1-2; D gene uncertain. The ends were cut back, 1 base at V and 4 bases at J, with 8 bases in the middle. The CDR3 totals 13 residues. Germline V CDR1 and CDR2: SGHNT, YYREEE (reference sequence). The CDR3 bases are TGTGCCAGCAGCTTGAGTCGCGGCTATGGCTACACCTTC. It is translated as CASSLSRGYGYTF.

V and J are TRBV9 and TRBJ2-5; 10 bases align to TRBD1. V lost 2 bases and J lost 5; bases outside the gene matches: 3. Germline CDR1 is SGDLS and CDR2 is YYNGEE. The CDR3 contains 14 residues. CDR3 nucleotides: TGTGCCAGCAGCGTGGGACAGGGGATGGAGACCCAGTACTTC. It encodes CASSVGQGMETQYF.

The chain joins TRBV7-9 to TRBJ1-2, with a tentative D call TRBD1 (5 bases). Trimming removed 5 bases at V and 7 bases at J, with 20 bases between. The CDR3 loop spans 15 amino acids. Looked up from germline, CDR1 is SEHNR and CDR2 is FQNEAQ (reference sequence). CDR3 residues: CASSTWGRETIGYTF. CDR3 nucleotide sequence: TGTGCCAGCAGCACCTGGGGACGTGAGACTATTGGCTACACCTTC.

This clone appeared once. The gene calls are TRBV6-6 and TRBJ1-1; no firm D call. From germline, CDR1 is MNHNY and CDR2 SVGAGI (reference sequence). V lost 6 bases to trimming and J lost 2 bases, with 16 bases between them. CDR3 length equals 15 residues. CDR3 protein: CASSLRRARNTEAFF. As DNA, the CDR3 is TGTGCCAGCAGCCTACGTAGGGCCCGCAACACTGAAGCTTTCTTT.

CDR3 region: CASSLGESRGSTQYF. The CDR3 bases are TGTGCCAGCAGCTTAGGGGAGTCTAGGGGCAGCACGCAGTATTTT. V usage is TRBV7-2 and J usage is TRBJ2-3, with D possibly called TRBD1 or TRBD2 (5 bases each). The germline V gene encodes CDR1 SGHTA and CDR2 FQGNSA. The CDR3 is made up of 15 amino acids. Trimming took 1 base from V and 9 from J, leaving 17 bases between them.